This T cell receptor (beta chain) was observed in a study of blood T cell repertoires in COVID-19. Overall study context: The cDNA or gDNA used as material had been derived from T cells, B-cell-depleted T cells, or PBMCs.

Germline-derived CDR1 and CDR2 are LNHDA and SQIVND (reference sequence). J gave up 5 bases and V 5 bases, and 9 bases lay outside the gene matches. The CDR3 totals 15 residues. This clone was seen only a few times. Original handling: Estimated nucleated cell counts came from reference gene primer amplification. Here immunoSEQ multiplex PCR was the method, and the copy in TCRdb shows in-frame clones only, minus some. V and J calls and clone size are copied from that table; D and trimming were computed from the DNA. This table holds some 96,000 clones, approximately 89% found once. The source of this sequence is a man aged 45-65 years with acute or convalescent COVID-19. The V call is TRBV19, the J call TRBJ1-5; 7 bases agree with TRBD1. Sample: peripheral blood. The CDR3 coding sequence is TGTGCCAGTAGTCCGATCCTGACAGGGCATCAGCCCCAGCATTTT. It is translated as CASSPILTGHQPQHF.